The 8 T cell receptor beta chains below were found in one sample sequenced in a study of T cells in Graves' hyperthyroidism and ophthalmopathy. RNA transcripts yielded amplified TCR beta CDR3 regions. With the HTBI primer set, the TCR CDR3 went through a first round of RT-PCR. TCRdb passed the multiplex PCR reads through MiXCR, listing each CDR3 protein once. The data show approximately 610,000 distinct CDR3 sequences, with roughly 14% seen just once and roughly 4.3% held by the top ten. Input material: blood. The receptors were sampled from a woman aged 40-49 years with Graves' ophthalmopathy.

In regard to this clonotype: A much larger clone differs from this one at a single base, so this may be a read error. This chain uses TRBV2 with TRBJ1-1, with D possibly TRBD1 on 5 matching bases. In germline, CDR1 is SNHLY, CDR2 FYNNEI. CDR3 size: 14 residues. As DNA, the CDR3 is TGTGCCAGCAGTGAGGGGACCTCGAACACTGAAGCTCTCTTT. Protein product: CASSEGTSNTEALF.

This clonotype has ten or more counts. The V and J genes are TRBV20-1 and TRBJ2-4; TRBD1 agrees at 7 bases. The CDR3 has 12 residues. Germline V CDR1 and CDR2: DFQATT, SNEGSKA (reference sequence). J lost 5 bases, V lost 5 bases, and 3 bases had no gene match. The CDR3 nucleotides are TGCAGTGCTGCCGGGACAGAAAACATTCAGTACTTC. Translated: CSAAGTENIQYF.

This clonotype was counted many times. The V call is TRBV12-3 or TRBV12-4, the J call TRBJ2-5; perhaps TRBD2 as D (7 bases). Trimming pared 4 bases from V and 2 bases from J, leaving 11 bases between. This CDR3 is 14 amino acids long. The CDR3, as DNA: TGTGCCAGCAGTTGGGAGGGGGTTCAAGAGACCCAGTACTTC. Translated, it gives CASSWEGVQETQYF.

In this sample, this clonotype turned up a few times. The V and J genes are TRBV4-1 and TRBJ2-7, with TRBD2 matching over 8 bases. CDR1 and CDR2 (germline): MGHRA, YSYEKL. This CDR3 is 17 amino acids long. Losses at the gene ends were 0 bases for V and 4 bases for J; bases not matched to a gene: 11. The CDR3 protein is CASSQDKRIAGKYEQYF. The CDR3 coding sequence is TGCGCCAGCAGCCAAGATAAACGGATAGCGGGAAAATACGAGCAGTACTTC.

This clonotype was observed at least ten times. The V and J genes are TRBV20-1 and TRBJ2-7, with D possibly matching TRBD2 (6 bases). The germline V gene encodes CDR1 DFQATT and CDR2 SNEGSKA (reference sequence). The CDR3 is 16 amino acids. V dropped 5 bases and J dropped 0 bases, with 20 bases sitting between them. DNA of the CDR3: TGCAGTGCTGTCCTGTACCGGGACTCAAGCTCCTACGAGCAGTACTTC. The encoded protein is CSAVLYRDSSSYEQYF.

Many counts were recorded for this clonotype. J is TRBJ1-5 and V is TRBV10-3; possibly TRBD1 for D (6 bases). The CDR3 totals 14 residues. Germline-derived CDR1 and CDR2 are ENHRY and SYGVKD. V lost 10 bases, J lost 4 bases, and 17 bases lay in between. In DNA form, the CDR3 reads TGTGCCACCCGGGGGCAACTCCTTAATCAGCCCCAGCATTTT. Residues: CATRGQLLNQPQHF.

The rearrangement uses TRBV30 and TRBJ1-1; 9 nucleotides match TRBD1. This CDR3 has 11 residues. The junction had 2 bases not matched to a gene; V was cut back by 8 bases and J by 4 bases. From germline, CDR1 is GTSNPN and CDR2 SVGIG (reference sequence). CDR3 amino acids: CALTGGTEAFF. The DNA for the CDR3 is TGTGCCCTGACAGGGGGCACTGAAGCTTTCTTT.

The table lists this clonotype with a few counts. The gene calls are TRBV27 and TRBJ1-3; D not resolved. CDR3 size: 15 residues. Germline loops: CDR1 MNHEY, CDR2 SMNVEV (reference sequence). V was pared by 5 bases and J by 0 bases, with 11 bases between. The CDR3 DNA reads as TGTGCCAGCAGTCTGAGCCATCTCTCTGGAAACACCATATATTTT. This encodes CASSLSHLSGNTIYF.